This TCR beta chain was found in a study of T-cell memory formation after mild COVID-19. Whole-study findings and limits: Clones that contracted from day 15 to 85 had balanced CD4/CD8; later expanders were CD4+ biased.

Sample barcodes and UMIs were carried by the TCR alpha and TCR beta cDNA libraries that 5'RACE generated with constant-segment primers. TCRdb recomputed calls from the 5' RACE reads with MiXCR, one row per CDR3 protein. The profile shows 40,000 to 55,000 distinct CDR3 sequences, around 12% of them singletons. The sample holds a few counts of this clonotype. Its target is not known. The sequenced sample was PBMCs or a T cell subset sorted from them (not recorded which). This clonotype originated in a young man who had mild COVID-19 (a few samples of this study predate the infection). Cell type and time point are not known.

DNA of the CDR3: TGTGCCACCGGACGCGGGGAGAATCAGCCCCAGCATTTT. Translated: CATGRGENQPQHF. This chain joins TRBV24-1 and TRBJ1-5; D uncertain. This CDR3 is built from 13 residues. V was pared by 9 bases and J by 4 bases, with 12 bases between. The germline V gene has CDR1 KGHDR and CDR2 SFDVKD.